Listed below are T cell receptor beta chains from one sample, sequenced in a study of response to subunit inactivated influenza vaccine. Using its own MiXCR run on the RT-PCR reads, TCRdb lists one record per CDR3 protein. The repertoire holds around 580,000 distinct CDR3 sequences, around 13% seen once, with 11% in the top ten. This specimen was PBMCs from blood, taken approximately 12 days after vaccination. These receptors all come from a man in his fifties or sixties who received an inactivated influenza vaccine. CDR3s include the opening cysteine and the closing phenylalanine or tryptophan. The order of the fields is J gene, V gene, clone size, D gene, CDR3 DNA, CDR3 protein. D genes are given only for firm matches. Clone size is stated in some rows and not others, as once, few, many or a class when expanded.

j_call: TRBJ2-7
v_call: TRBV7-6
clone_size: few
d_call: NA
cdr3_nt: TGTGCCAGCAGCTTAAAGGCGGAGTCCTACGAGCAGTACTTC
cdr3_aa: CASSLKAESYEQYF

j_call: TRBJ1-2
v_call: TRBV7-9
clone_size: NA
d_call: TRBD1
cdr3_nt: TGTGCCTACAAAGCGGACAGGAACTATGGCTACACCTTC
cdr3_aa: CAYKADRNYGYTF

j_call: TRBJ2-5
v_call: TRBV13
clone_size: NA
d_call: TRBD2
cdr3_nt: TGTGCCAGCAGCTCAAGACTAGCGGGAGGGCTCCAAGAGACCCAGTACTTC
cdr3_aa: CASSSRLAGGLQETQYF

j_call: TRBJ1-3
v_call: TRBV10-3
clone_size: NA
d_call: NA
cdr3_nt: TGTGCCATCAGTGACACAGGGCTCTCTGGAAACACCATATATTTT
cdr3_aa: CAISDTGLSGNTIYF

j_call: TRBJ1-6
v_call: TRBV5-1
clone_size: few
d_call: TRBD1
cdr3_nt: TGCGCCAGCAGCTTGGACAGGGGCGCGGCCCTCCACTTT
cdr3_aa: CASSLDRGAALHF

j_call: TRBJ2-4
v_call: TRBV5-6
clone_size: many
d_call: TRBD1
cdr3_nt: TGTGCCAGCAGCTTGGTTTCAGGGGGCTTGAAAAACATTCAGTACTTC
cdr3_aa: CASSLVSGGLKNIQYF

j_call: TRBJ2-1
v_call: TRBV7-9
clone_size: many
d_call: NA
cdr3_nt: TGTGCCAGCAGCAGTAGCAACGATGAGCAGTTCTTC
cdr3_aa: CASSSSNDEQFF

j_call: TRBJ1-6
v_call: TRBV30
clone_size: NA
d_call: TRBD1
cdr3_nt: TGTGCCTGGAGTGCCGGACAGGGAAGTCCACCCCTCCACTTT
cdr3_aa: CAWSAGQGSPPLHF

j_call: TRBJ2-1
v_call: TRBV6-1
clone_size: few
d_call: NA
cdr3_nt: TGTGCCACCTCCAAGACCGGAAACTCCTACAATGAGCAGTTCTTC
cdr3_aa: CATSKTGNSYNEQFF

j_call: TRBJ1-5
v_call: TRBV30
clone_size: few
d_call: TRBD1
cdr3_nt: TGTGCCTGGAGTCGTGCGGGACAGATCAATCAGCCCCAGCATTTT
cdr3_aa: CAWSRAGQINQPQHF

j_call: TRBJ2-1
v_call: TRBV10-3
clone_size: many
d_call: TRBD2
cdr3_nt: TGTGCCATCAGTGAGACGGGGGGACTAGCGGCGAGCTCCTACAATGAGCAGTTCTTC
cdr3_aa: CAISETGGLAASSYNEQFF

j_call: TRBJ2-6
v_call: TRBV27
clone_size: few
d_call: NA
cdr3_nt: TGTGCCAGCAGTTTATATTGGAGGGCCCCACTCCGACGCTCTGGGGCCAACGTCCTGACTTTC
cdr3_aa: CASSLYWRAPLRRSGANVLTF

j_call: TRBJ2-5
v_call: TRBV20-1
clone_size: NA
d_call: NA
cdr3_nt: TGCAGTGCTAGAAATGTGCGAGCGGGAGAGACCCAGTACTTC
cdr3_aa: CSARNVRAGETQYF